A single sample is the source of the 2 T cell receptor beta chains below, sequenced in a study of blood T cell repertoires in COVID-19. Sequencing used immunoSEQ multiplex PCR; TCRdb keeps in-frame clones, though not all of them. The repertoire has under 95,000 clones, roughly 84% of them found once; the top ten carry approximately 11%. The material sequenced was peripheral blood. Receptors originate from a man in his 70s with acute or convalescent COVID-19.

The chain uses TRBV6-5 and TRBJ1-4; 8 positions agree with TRBD1. The CDR3 extends over 14 amino acids. Germline lookup yields CDR1 MNHEY and CDR2 SVGAGI. V lost 6 bases to trimming and J lost 4 bases; unmatched junction nucleotides: 4. The CDR3 reads CASRAGGINEKLFF. CDR3 coding DNA: TGTGCCAGCAGGGCAGGGGGCATTAATGAAAAACTGTTTTTT.

V usage is TRBV19 and J usage is TRBJ1-5, with D possibly TRBD1 on 5 matching bases. V lost 6 bases to trimming and J lost 7 bases, with 19 bases between them. The germline V gene has CDR1 LNHDA and CDR2 SQIVND (reference sequence). The CDR3 has 15 residues. The CDR3 here is CASSPQGGGAQPQHF. CDR3 nucleotide sequence: TGTGCCAGTAGCCCCCAAGGTGGAGGGGCCCAGCCCCAGCATTTT.